The T cell receptor (beta chain) under discussion was sequenced for a study of blood T cell repertoires in COVID-19. This clone was picked up one time. In germline, CDR1 is LNHDA, CDR2 SQIVND (reference sequence). Trimming took 3 bases from V and 5 from J; bases not matched to a gene: 11. The CDR3 consists of 16 residues. Clones were sequenced by immunoSEQ multiplex PCR, and TCRdb holds only the in-frame ones, with some missing. The sample holds fewer than 100,000 clones, 70% to 85% seen once. The chain employs TRBV19 and TRBJ2-5, with 8 positions matching TRBD1. Sequencing was performed on peripheral blood. This TCR was recovered from a woman between 50 and 59 years old with acute or convalescent COVID-19. For the CDR3, the DNA is TGTGCCAGTAGTATTGGGGGGACAGGCCGTTTGGAGACCCAGTACTTC. Residues: CASSIGGTGRLETQYF. The entire variable domain, with the rest obtained from reference TRBV19 and TRBJ2-5, is as follows: DGGITQSPKYLFRKEGQNVTLSCEQNLNHDAMYWYRQDPGQGLRLIYYSQIVNDFQKGDIAEGYSVSREKKESFPLTVTSAQKNPTAFYLCASSIGGTGRLETQYFGPGTRLLVL.